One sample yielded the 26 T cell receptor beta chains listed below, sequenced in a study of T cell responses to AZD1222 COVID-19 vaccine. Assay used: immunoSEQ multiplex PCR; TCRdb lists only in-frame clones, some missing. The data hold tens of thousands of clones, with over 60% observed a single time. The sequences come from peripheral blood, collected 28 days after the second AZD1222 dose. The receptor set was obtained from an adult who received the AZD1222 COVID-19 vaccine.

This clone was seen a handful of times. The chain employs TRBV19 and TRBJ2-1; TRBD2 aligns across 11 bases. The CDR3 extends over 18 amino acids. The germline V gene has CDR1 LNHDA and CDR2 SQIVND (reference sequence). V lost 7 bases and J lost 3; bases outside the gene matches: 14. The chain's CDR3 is CASTRSLTSGSYYNEQFF. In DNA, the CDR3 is TGTGCCAGTACTCGTTCCCTCACTAGCGGGAGCTACTACAATGAGCAGTTCTTC. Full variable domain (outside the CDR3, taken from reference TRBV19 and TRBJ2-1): DGGITQSPKYLFRKEGQNVTLSCEQNLNHDAMYWYRQDPGQGLRLIYYSQIVNDFQKGDIAEGYSVSREKKESFPLTVTSAQKNPTAFYLCASTRSLTSGSYYNEQFFGPGTRLTVL.

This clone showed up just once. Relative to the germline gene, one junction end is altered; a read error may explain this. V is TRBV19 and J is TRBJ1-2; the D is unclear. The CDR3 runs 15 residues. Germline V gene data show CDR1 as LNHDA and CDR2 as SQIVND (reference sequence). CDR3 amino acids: CASSIAPSVGYRYTF. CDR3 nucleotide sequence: TGTGCCAGTAGTATAGCTCCTTCGGTCGGCTATCGCTACACCTTC. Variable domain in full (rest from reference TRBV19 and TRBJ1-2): DGGITQSPKYLFRKEGQNVTLSCEQNLNHDAMYWYRQDPGQGLRLIYYSQIVNDFQKGDIAEGYSVSREKKESFPLTVTSAQKNPTAFYLCASSIAPSVGYRYTFGSGTRLTVV.

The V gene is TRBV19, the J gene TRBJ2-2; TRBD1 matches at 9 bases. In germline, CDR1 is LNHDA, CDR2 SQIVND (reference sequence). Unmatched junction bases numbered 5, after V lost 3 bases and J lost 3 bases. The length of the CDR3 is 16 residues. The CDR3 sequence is CASSIRGQGYTGELFF. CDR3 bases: TGTGCCAGTAGTATTAGGGGACAGGGATACACCGGGGAGCTGTTTTTT. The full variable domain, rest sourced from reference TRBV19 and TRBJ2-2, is DGGITQSPKYLFRKEGQNVTLSCEQNLNHDAMYWYRQDPGQGLRLIYYSQIVNDFQKGDIAEGYSVSREKKESFPLTVTSAQKNPTAFYLCASSIRGQGYTGELFFGEGSRLTVL.

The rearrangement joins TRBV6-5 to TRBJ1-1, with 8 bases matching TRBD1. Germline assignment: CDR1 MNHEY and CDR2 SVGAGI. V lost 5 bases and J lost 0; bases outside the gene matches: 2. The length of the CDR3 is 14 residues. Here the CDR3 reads CASSRDRMNTEAFF. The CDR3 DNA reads TGTGCCAGCAGTAGGGACAGGATGAACACTGAAGCTTTCTTT.

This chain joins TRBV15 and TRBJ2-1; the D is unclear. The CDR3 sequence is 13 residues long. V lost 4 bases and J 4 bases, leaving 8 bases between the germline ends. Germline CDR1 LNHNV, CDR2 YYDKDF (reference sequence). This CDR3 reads CATSTNSYNEQFF. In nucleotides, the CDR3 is TGTGCCACCAGCACCAACAGTTACAATGAGCAGTTCTTC.

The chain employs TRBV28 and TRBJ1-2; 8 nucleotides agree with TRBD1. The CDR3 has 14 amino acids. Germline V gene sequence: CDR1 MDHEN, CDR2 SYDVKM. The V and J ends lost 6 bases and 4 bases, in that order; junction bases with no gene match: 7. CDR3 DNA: TGTGCCAGCAGCCAGGGGGCAAGAGGCTATGGCTACACCTTC. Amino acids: CASSQGARGYGYTF.

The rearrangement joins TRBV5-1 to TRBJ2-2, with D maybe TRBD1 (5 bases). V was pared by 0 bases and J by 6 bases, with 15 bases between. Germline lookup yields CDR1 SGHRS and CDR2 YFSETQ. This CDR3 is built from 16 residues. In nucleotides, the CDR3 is TGCGCCAGCAGCTTGGTATCCGGACATTCGGCCGGGGAGCTGTTTTTT. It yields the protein CASSLVSGHSAGELFF.

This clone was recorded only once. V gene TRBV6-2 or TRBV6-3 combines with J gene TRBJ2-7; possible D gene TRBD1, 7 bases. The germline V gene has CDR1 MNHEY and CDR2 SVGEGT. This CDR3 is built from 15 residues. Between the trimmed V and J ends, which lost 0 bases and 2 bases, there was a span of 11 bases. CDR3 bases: TGTGCCAGCAGTTACTCAGACAGGGAGGCCTACGAGCAGTACTTC. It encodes CASSYSDREAYEQYF.

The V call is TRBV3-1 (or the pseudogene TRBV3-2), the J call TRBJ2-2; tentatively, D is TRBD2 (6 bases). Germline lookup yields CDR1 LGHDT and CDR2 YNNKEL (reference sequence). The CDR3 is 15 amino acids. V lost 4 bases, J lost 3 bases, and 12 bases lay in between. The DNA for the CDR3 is TGTGCCAGCAGCCCACGGGGGTTCGACACCGGGGAGCTGTTTTTT. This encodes CASSPRGFDTGELFF.

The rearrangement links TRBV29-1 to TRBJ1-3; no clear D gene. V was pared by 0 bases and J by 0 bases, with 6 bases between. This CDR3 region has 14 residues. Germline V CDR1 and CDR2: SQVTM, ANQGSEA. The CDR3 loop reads CSVEDGDSGNTIYF. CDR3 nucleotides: TGCAGCGTTGAAGATGGTGACTCTGGAAACACCATATATTTT.

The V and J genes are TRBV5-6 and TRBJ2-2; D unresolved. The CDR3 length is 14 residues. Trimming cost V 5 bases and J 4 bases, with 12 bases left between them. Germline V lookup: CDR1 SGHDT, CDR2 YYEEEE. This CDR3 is CASSWTAGTGELFF. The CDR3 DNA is TGTGCCAGCAGTTGGACGGCTGGCACCGGGGAGCTGTTTTTT.

CDR3 in DNA: TGCGCCAGCAGTGCATTTCCATACACAGATACGCAGTATTTT. Translated: CASSAFPYTDTQYF. The V call is TRBV10-1, the J call TRBJ2-3; D is undetermined. Trimming cost V 4 bases and J 2 bases, with 10 bases left between them. Germline CDR1 is WNHNN and CDR2 is SYGVQD (reference sequence). This CDR3 has 14 residues.

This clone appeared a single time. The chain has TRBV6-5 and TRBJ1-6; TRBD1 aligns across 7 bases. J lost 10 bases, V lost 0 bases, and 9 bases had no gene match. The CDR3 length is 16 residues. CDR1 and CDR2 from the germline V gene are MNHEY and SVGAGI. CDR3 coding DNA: TGTGCCAGCAGTTACTCCCCGCCAGGGGGAGGATCACCCCTCCACTTT. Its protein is CASSYSPPGGGSPLHF.

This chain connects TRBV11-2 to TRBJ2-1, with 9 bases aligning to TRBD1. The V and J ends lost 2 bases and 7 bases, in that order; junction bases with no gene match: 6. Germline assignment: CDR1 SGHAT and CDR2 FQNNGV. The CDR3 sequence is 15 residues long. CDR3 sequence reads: CASSLRGQGGNEQFF. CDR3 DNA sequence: TGTGCCAGCAGCTTACGGGGACAGGGTGGAAATGAGCAGTTCTTC. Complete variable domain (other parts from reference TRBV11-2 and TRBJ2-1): EAGVAQSPRYKIIEKRQSVAFWCNPISGHATLYWYQQILGQGPKLLIQFQNNGVVDDSQLPKDRFSAERLKGVDSTLKIQPAKLEDSAVYLCASSLRGQGGNEQFFGPGTRLTVL.

The CDR3 region is CASSQDRYSNQPQHF. The CDR3 DNA reads TGCGCCAGCAGCCAAGATAGATATAGCAATCAGCCCCAGCATTTT. This sequence joins TRBV4-3 and TRBJ1-5; D gene unclear. Trimming stripped 0 bases from V and 0 bases from J, with 6 bases between. Germline CDR1 and CDR2: LGHNA and YSLEER. This CDR3 is built from 15 residues.

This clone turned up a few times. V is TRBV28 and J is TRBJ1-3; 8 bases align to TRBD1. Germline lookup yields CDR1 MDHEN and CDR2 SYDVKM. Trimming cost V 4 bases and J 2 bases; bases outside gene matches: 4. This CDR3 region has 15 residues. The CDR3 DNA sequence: TGTGCCAGCAGTTCACCGGACAGGGCTGGAAACACCATATATTTT. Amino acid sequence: CASSSPDRAGNTIYF.

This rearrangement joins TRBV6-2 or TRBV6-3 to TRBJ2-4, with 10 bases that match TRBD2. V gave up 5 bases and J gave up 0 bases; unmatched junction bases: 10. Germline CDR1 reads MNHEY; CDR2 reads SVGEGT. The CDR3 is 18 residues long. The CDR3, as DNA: TGTGCCAGCAGTGCCCAGACTAGCGGGTATCTAGCCAAAAACATTCAGTACTTC. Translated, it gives CASSAQTSGYLAKNIQYF.

DNA of the CDR3: TGTGCCAGCAGTCCCAGCGGGAGGGCCTACGAGCAGTACTTC. Protein sequence: CASSPSGRAYEQYF. The V gene is TRBV27, the J gene TRBJ2-7, with 10 bases identical to TRBD2. In germline, CDR1 is MNHEY, CDR2 SMNVEV (reference sequence). V lost 5 bases, J lost 2 bases, and 3 bases stayed unmatched. CDR3 size: 14 residues.

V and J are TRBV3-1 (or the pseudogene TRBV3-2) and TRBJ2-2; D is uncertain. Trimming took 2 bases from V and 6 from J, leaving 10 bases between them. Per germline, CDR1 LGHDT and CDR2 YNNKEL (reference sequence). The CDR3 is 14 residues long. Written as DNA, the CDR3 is TGTGCCAGCAGCCAAAGCCATGGGTCCGGGGAGCTGTTTTTT. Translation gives CASSQSHGSGELFF.

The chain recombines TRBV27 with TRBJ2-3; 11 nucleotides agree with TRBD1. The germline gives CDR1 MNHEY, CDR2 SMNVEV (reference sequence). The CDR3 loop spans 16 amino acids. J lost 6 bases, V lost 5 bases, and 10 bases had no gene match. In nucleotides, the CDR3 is TGTGCCAGCAGTCCTATGGGGACAGGGGGGAGCGATACGCAGTATTTT. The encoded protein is CASSPMGTGGSDTQYF.

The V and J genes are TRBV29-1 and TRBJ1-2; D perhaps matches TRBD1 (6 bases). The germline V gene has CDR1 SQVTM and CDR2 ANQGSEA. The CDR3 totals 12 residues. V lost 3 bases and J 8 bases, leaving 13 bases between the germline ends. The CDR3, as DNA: TGCAGCGTTGATAGGGACATGATCGGCTACACCTTC. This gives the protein CSVDRDMIGYTF.

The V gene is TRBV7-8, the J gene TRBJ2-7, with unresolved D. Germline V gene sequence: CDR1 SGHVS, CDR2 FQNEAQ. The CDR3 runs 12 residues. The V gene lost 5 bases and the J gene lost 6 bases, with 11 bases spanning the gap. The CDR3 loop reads CASSPSVGEQYF. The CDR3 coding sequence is TGTGCCAGCAGCCCTAGTGTAGGCGAGCAGTACTTC.

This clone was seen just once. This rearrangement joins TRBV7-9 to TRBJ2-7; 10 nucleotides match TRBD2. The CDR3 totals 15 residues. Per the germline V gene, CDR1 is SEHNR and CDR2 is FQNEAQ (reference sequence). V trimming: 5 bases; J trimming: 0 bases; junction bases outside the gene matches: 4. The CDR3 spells CASSAGTSDSYEQYF. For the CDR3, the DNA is TGTGCCAGCAGCGCCGGGACTAGCGACTCCTACGAGCAGTACTTC.

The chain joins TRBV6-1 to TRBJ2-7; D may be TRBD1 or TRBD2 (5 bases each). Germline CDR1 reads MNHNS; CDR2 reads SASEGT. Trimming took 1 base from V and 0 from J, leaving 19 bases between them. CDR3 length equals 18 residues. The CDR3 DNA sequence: TGTGCCAGCAGTGAAGAGTCTCTGTACGGGACGGTCTCCTACGAGCAGTACTTC. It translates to CASSEESLYGTVSYEQYF.

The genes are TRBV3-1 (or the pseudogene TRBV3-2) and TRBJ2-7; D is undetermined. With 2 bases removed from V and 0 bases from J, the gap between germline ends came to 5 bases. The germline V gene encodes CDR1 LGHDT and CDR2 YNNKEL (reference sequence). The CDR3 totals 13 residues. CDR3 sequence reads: CASSQTISYEQYF. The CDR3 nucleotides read TGTGCCAGCAGCCAAACCATCTCCTACGAGCAGTACTTC.

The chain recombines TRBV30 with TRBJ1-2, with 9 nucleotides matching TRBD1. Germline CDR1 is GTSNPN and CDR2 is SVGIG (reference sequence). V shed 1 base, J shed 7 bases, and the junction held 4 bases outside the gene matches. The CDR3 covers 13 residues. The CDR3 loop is CAWSAGQGFGYTF. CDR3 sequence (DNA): TGTGCCTGGAGTGCTGGACAGGGGTTTGGCTACACCTTC.